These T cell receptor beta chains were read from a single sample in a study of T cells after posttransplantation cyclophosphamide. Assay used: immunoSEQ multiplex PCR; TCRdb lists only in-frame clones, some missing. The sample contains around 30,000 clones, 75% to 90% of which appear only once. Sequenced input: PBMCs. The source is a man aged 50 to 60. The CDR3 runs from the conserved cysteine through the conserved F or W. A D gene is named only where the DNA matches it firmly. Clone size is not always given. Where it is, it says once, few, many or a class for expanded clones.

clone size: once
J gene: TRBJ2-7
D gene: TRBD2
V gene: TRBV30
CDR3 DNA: TGTGCCTGGAGTGGGGGCGGGAGTAATTACGAGCAGTACTTC
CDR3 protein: CAWSGGGSNYEQYF

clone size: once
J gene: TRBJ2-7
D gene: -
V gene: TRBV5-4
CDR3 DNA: TGTGCCAGCAGCTTCTCCGGGGTGATTTACGAGCAGTACTTC
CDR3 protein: CASSFSGVIYEQYF

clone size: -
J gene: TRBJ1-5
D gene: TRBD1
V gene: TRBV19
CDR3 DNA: TGTGCCAGTAGTGTTGACAGGGTTGGGCCCCAGCATTTT
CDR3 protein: CASSVDRVGPQHF

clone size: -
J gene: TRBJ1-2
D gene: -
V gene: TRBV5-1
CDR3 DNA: TGCGCCAGCAGACCGGGACTATACTATGGCTACACCTTC
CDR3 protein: CASRPGLYYGYTF

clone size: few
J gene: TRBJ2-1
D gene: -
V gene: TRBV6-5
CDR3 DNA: TGTGCCAGCAGTTACGTTAACATTTACAATGAGCAGTTCTTC
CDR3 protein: CASSYVNIYNEQFF

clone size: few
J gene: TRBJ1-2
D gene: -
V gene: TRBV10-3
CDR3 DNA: TGTGCCATCAAAGGACAGTATCAAGGCTACACCTTC
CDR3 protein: CAIKGQYQGYTF

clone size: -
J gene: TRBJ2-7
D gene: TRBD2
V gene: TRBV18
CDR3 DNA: TGTGCCAGCTCACCACTGCCGACTAGCGGGAGAATCGCGGCCTACGAGCAGTACTTC
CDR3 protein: CASSPLPTSGRIAAYEQYF

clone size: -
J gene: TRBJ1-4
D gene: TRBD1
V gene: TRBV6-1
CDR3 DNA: TGTGCCAGCAGTGAAGGCCGACAGGGCCGTACTGAAAAACTGTTTTTT
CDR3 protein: CASSEGRQGRTEKLFF

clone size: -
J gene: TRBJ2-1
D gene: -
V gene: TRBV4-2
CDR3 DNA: TGTGCCAGCAGCCAAGTGCCGGCGGCGGAGAATGAGCAGTTCTTC
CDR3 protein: CASSQVPAAENEQFF

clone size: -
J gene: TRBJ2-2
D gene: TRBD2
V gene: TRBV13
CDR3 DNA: TGTGCCAGCAGCTTATGGGGTGGACCGGGACTAGCGGGAGAGGACACCGGGGAGCTGTTTTTT
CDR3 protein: CASSLWGGPGLAGEDTGELFF

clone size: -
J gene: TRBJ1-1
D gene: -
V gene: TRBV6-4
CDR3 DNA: TGTGCCAGCAGGGCCTACAGCGGGGATGTAGCTTTCTTT
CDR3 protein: CASRAYSGDVAFF

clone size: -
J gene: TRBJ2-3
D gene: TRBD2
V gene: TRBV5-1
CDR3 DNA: TGCGCCAGCAGCTCAGCACCCGGACTAGGCACAGATACGCAGTATTTT
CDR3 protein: CASSSAPGLGTDTQYF

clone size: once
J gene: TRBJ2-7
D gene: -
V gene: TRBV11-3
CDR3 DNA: TGTGCCAGCAGCTTAGACAGTCCTTCCGTCGAGCAGTACTTC
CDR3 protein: CASSLDSPSVEQYF

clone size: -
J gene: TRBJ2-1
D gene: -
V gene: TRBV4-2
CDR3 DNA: TGTGCCAGCAGCCAAGGTCTAGCGCATCATTATTCTAATGAGCAGTTCTTC
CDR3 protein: CASSQGLAHHYSNEQFF

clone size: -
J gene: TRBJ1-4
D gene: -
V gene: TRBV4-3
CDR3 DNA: TGCGCCAGCAGCCACCTGAGGGCAACTAATGAAAAACTGTTTTTT
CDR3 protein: CASSHLRATNEKLFF

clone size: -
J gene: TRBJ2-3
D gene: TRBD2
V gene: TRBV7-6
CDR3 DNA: TGTGCCAGCGCCCTCACTAGCGGGTCGGATACGCAGTATTTT
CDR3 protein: CASALTSGSDTQYF

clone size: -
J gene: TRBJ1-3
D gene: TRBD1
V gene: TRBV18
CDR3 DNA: TGTGCCAGCTCACCCTTCCAGGGGGCGCTCGGAAACACCATATATTTT
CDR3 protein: CASSPFQGALGNTIYF

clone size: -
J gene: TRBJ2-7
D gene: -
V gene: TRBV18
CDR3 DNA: TGTGCCAGCTCATCTCCCGACAGGGAGCAGTACTTC
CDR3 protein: CASSSPDREQYF

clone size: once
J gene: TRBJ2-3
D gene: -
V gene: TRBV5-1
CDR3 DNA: TGCGCCAGCAGCTTGGGTGACTCAACAGATACGCAGTATTTT
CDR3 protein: CASSLGDSTDTQYF

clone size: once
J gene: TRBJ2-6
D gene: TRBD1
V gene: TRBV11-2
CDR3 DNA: TGTGCCAGCAGAAACAACAGGGGGTCAATACTAGCTGGGGCCAACGTCCTGACTTTC
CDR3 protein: CASRNNRGSILAGANVLTF

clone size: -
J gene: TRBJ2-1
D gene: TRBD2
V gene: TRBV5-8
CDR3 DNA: TGTGCCAGCAGCCCGGGACTAGCGGAGGCGGATGAGCAGTTCTTC
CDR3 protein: CASSPGLAEADEQFF

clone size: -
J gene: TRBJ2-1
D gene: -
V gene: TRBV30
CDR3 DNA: TGTGCCCCCAGGGCGGGACAGATACCACACGCCCTCATCAATGAGCAGTTCTTC
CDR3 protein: CAPRAGQIPHALINEQFF

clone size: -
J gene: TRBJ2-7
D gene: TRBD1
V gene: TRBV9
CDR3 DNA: TGTGCCAGCAGCCCGGGACAGGGGTACGAGCAGTACTTC
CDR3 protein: CASSPGQGYEQYF

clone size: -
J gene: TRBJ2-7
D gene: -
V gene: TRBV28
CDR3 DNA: TGTGCCAGCAGTTGGGCAAGCGAGCAGTACTTC
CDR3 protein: CASSWASEQYF

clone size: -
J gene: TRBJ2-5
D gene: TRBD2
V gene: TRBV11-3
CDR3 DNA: TGTGCCAGCAGCTTCGAAGCGGGGCAAGAGACCCAGTACTTC
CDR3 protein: CASSFEAGQETQYF

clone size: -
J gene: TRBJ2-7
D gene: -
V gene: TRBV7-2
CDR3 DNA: TGTGCCAGCAGCTTAGGCCCAGCTAGCGCGAGCTCCTACGAGCAGTACTTC
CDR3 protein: CASSLGPASASSYEQYF

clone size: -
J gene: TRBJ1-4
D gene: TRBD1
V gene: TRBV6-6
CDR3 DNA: TGTGCCAGCAGTAGGGACAGGGCCCTGTTTTTT
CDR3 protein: CASSRDRALFF

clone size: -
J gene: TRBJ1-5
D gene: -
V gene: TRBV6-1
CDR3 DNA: TGTGCCAGCGTATTCGGAGTGTTTAGCAATCAGCCCCAGCATTTT
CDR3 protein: CASVFGVFSNQPQHF

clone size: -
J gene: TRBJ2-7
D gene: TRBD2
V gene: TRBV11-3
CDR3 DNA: TGTGCCAGCAGCCTACTAGCGGGAGGGACCTACGAGCAGTACTTC
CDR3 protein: CASSLLAGGTYEQYF

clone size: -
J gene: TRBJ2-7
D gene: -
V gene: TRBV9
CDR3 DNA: TGTGCCAGCAGTCGGGACACCAACTCCTACGAGCAGTACTTC
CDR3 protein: CASSRDTNSYEQYF

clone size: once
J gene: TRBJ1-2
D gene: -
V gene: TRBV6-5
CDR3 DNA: TGTGCCAAAGTCAGGGTTCAGCAGGTGGGCTACACCTTC
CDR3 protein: CAKVRVQQVGYTF

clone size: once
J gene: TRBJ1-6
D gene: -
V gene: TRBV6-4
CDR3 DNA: TGTGCCAGCAGTAACGGATGGGCCAATTCACCCCTCCACTTT
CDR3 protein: CASSNGWANSPLHF

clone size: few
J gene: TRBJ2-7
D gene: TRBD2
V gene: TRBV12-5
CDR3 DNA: TGTGCTAGTGGTTTGGTAAGGGCTAGCGGGATCACCTACGAGCAGTACTTC
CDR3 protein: CASGLVRASGITYEQYF

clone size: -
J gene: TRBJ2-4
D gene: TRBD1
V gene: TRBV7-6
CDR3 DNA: TGTGCCAGCAGCGCCAATCCGGGACAGGGGATATCGGACATTCAGTACTTC
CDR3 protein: CASSANPGQGISDIQYF

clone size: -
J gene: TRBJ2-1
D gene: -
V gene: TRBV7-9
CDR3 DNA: TGTGCCAGCAGCTTACTGGGGCCCAATGAGCAGTTCTTC
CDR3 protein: CASSLLGPNEQFF

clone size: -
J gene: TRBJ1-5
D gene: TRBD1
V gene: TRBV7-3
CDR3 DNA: TGTGCCAGCAGCCCAACAGGACAGGGAAGGCAGCCCCAGCATTTT
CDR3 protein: CASSPTGQGRQPQHF

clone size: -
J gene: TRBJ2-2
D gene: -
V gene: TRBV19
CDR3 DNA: TGTGCCAGTAGTATCGGGTTTGGATCCGCGGGCCTCTATACCGGGGAGCTGTTTTTT
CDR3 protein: CASSIGFGSAGLYTGELFF

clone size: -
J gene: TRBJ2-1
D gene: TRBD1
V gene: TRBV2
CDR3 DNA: TGTGCCAGCAGCCGAATGGACAGGGGCGATGAGCAGTTCTTC
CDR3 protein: CASSRMDRGDEQFF

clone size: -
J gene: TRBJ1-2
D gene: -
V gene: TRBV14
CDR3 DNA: TGTGCCAGCAGCCATCGTTCCAGGGAACTCTGGGACTATGGCTACACCTTC
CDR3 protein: CASSHRSRELWDYGYTF

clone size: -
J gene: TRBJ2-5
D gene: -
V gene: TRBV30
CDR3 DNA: TGTGCCTGGAGTGCCGGTACGGGGAAGACACAAGAGACCCAGTACTTC
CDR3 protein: CAWSAGTGKTQETQYF

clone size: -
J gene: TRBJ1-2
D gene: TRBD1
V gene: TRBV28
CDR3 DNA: TGTGCCAGCAGACCGACAGGGACCGGTGGCTACACCTTC
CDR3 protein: CASRPTGTGGYTF

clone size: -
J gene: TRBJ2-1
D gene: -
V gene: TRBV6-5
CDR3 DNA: TGTGCCAGCAGGTCTACCCGTGGGGGCCGCAATGAGCAGTTCTTC
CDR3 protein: CASRSTRGGRNEQFF

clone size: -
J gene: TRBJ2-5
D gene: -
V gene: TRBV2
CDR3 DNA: TGTGCCAGCAGTGCACAGTTCCAAGAGACCCAGTACTTC
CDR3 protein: CASSAQFQETQYF

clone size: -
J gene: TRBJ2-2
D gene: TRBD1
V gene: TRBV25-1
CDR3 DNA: TGTGCCACCATGATGCCGGGACAGTTCACCGGGGAGCTGTTTTTT
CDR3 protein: CATMMPGQFTGELFF

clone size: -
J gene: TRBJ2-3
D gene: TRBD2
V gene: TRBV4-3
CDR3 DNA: TGCGCCAGCAGCCAAGCCTTGACTAGCGGGGGGATCGCAGATACGCAGTATTTT
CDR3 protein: CASSQALTSGGIADTQYF

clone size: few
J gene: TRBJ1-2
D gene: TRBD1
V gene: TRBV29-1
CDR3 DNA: TGCAGCGTCGTACCTACAAGACAGGGAGAACGGGGCTACACCTTC
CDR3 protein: CSVVPTRQGERGYTF

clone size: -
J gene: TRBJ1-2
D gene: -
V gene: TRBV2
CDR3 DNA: TGTGCCAGCAGAGAAGACAGCTATGGCTACACCTTC
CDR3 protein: CASREDSYGYTF

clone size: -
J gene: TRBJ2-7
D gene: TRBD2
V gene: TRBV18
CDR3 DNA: TGTGCCAGCTCACCAAGAGCGGGGCTTCACTACGAGCAGTACTTC
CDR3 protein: CASSPRAGLHYEQYF

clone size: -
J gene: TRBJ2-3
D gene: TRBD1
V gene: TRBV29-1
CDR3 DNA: TGCAGCGTTGAAGATCAGGTGACAGGGGGCACAGATACGCAGTATTTT
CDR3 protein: CSVEDQVTGGTDTQYF

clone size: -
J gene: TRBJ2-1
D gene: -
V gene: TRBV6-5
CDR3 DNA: TGTGCCAGCAAAGGGAGCTCCTACAATGAGCAGTTCTTC
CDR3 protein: CASKGSSYNEQFF

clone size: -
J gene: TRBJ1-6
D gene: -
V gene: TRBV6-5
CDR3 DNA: TGTGCCAGCAGTTACTCGGCAGCGAATTCACCCCTCCACTTT
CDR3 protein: CASSYSAANSPLHF

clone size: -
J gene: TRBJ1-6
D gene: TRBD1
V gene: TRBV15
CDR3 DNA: TGTGCCACCACTCCGGACAGGGGCGATTCACCCCTCCACTTT
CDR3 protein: CATTPDRGDSPLHF

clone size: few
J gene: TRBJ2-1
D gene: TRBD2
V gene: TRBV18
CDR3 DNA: TGTGCCAGCTCACCACTCGACCGCGGGGGGTACAATGAGCAGTTCTTC
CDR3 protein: CASSPLDRGGYNEQFF

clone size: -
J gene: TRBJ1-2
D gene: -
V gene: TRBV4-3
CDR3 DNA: TGCGCCAGCAGCCAAGATTCAGGGAGGGGGGTGCTCTACACCTTC
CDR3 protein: CASSQDSGRGVLYTF

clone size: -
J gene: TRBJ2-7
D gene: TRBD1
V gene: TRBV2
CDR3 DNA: TGTGCCAGCGTCTTAGGACAGGGCGGCGAGCAGTACTTC
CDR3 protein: CASVLGQGGEQYF

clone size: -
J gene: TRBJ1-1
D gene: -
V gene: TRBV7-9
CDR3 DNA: TGTGCCAGCAGCTTGGGAAGGGGCCAAACAGCTATGAACACTGAAGCTTTCTTT
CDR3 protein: CASSLGRGQTAMNTEAFF

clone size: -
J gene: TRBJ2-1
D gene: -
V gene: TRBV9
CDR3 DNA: TGTGCCAGCAGCGCTGATCCCAGCTCCTACAATGAGCAGTTCTTC
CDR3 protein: CASSADPSSYNEQFF